This TCR beta chain was recovered during a study of blood T cell repertoires in COVID-19. The authors' processing: Amplified reference gene primers provided the basis for estimating nucleated cell counts. Sequenced by immunoSEQ multiplex PCR; TCRdb stores in-frame clones only, minus some. V and J calls and clone size come straight from that table; D and trimming were deduced from the DNA. The table shows over 100,000 clones, with less than 90% occurring only once. The CDR3 length is 13 residues. Losses at the gene ends were 4 bases for V and 8 bases for J; bases not matched to a gene: 6. Germline V CDR1 and CDR2: SEHNR, FQNEAQ (reference sequence).

The TCR originated in a woman aged 55-69 years with acute or convalescent COVID-19. The rearrangement uses TRBV7-9 and TRBJ1-1, with 8 bases matching TRBD1. Specimen: peripheral blood. The CDR3: CASSSAGQGEAFF. The DNA for the CDR3 is TGTGCCAGCAGCTCCGCCGGACAGGGCGAAGCTTTCTTT.